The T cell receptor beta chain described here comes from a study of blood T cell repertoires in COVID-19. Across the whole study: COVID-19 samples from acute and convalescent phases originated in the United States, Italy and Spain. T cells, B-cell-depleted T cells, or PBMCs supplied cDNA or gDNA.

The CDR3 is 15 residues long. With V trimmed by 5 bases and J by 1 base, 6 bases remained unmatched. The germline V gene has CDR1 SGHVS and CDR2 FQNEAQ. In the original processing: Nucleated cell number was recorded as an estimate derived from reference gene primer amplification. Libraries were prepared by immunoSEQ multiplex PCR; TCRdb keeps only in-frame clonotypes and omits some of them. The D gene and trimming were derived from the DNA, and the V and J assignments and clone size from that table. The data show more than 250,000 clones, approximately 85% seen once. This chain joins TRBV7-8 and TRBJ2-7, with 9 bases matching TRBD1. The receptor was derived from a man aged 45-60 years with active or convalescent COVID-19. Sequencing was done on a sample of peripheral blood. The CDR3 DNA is TGTGCCAGCAGCCCTAGAGGACAGGGGTCCTACGAGCAGTACTTC. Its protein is CASSPRGQGSYEQYF.